This T cell receptor beta chain was recorded in a study of OX40 agonist ivuxolimab in advanced cancers. Whole-study context: Each patient was given ivuxolimab into a vein every 2 weeks, at 0.01 to 10 mg/kg. Age averaged 60 years (range roughly 23 to 79), and more than 80% were male. Study-level findings and limits: CD8+ T cells (on average) carried more expanded clones than CD4+ T cells.

V was trimmed by 10 bases and J by 0 bases, leaving 15 bases between them. The CDR3 is 15 residues long. Germline-derived CDR1 and CDR2 are ENHRY and SYGVKD. The method was immunoSEQ multiplex PCR; TCRdb's version includes in-frame clones alone and lacks a portion of them. The data show under 95,000 clones, around 88% seen once. Points on this clone: Its antigen is not known.

V is TRBV10-3 and J is TRBJ1-4; D is uncertain. This TCR was sampled from an adult with an advanced solid tumor such as melanoma, head and neck, liver or kidney cancer. Sequencing used CD4+ or CD8+ T cells sorted from blood, obtained in a trial of the OX40 agonist ivuxolimab. The CDR3 protein is CATRIGLATNEKLFF. For the CDR3, the DNA is TGTGCCACACGGATTGGTCTAGCAACTAATGAAAAACTGTTTTTT.